Each of the 6 T cell receptor delta chains below was sequenced from the same sample in a study of γδ T cells in repeated Plasmodium falciparum infection. Vgamma9/Vdelta2+ and Vdelta2-negative gammadelta T cells were flow-sorted from PBMC for bulk sequencing. TCRdb re-called the multiplex PCR reads through CATT. The data show 45,000 to 60,000 delta-chain clones, about 1.9% seen once. Sequenced material: gamma-delta T cells from blood. These receptors came from a pool of human donors (malaria-infected and uninfected, not separated).

In this sample, this clone turned up a few times. This DNA translates differently at residue 18 from the TCRdb protein, which is that of a much larger clone; a read error is likely, and the protein shown is the DNA's own translation. Called V gene: TRDV3; the J gene was not called; the table names TRDD3, a call not compared with the DNA. Looked up from germline, CDR1 is TVYSNPD and CDR2 is GDNSRS (reference sequence). The CDR3 is 20 residues long. The DNA of the CDR3 is TGTGCCTTTTTGTCTCCTACGTCAACCTATTTACTGGGGGATACCGATAAACCCATCTTT. It codes for CAFLSPTSTYLLGDTDKPIF.

Points on this clone: The translation of this DNA and the TCRdb protein of a much larger clone differ at residue 15, probably owing to a read error; the protein shown here is translated from the DNA. This chain joins TRDV3 and TRDJ1, with 7 bases that match TRDD3. In the absence of a J gene in TCRdb, the DNA was matched to germline to assign it here. This CDR3 is 24 amino acids long. V lost 5 bases, J lost 1 base, and 40 bases stayed unmatched. CDR1 TVYSNPD and CDR2 GDNSRS come from the germline V gene (reference sequence). The CDR3: CAHGVSFLYWGLTRARSCTDKLIF. CDR3 coding DNA: TGTGCCCATGGGGTCTCCTTTTTATACTGGGGACTAACAAGGGCTCGATCTTGCACCGATAAACTCATCTTT.

This clone was counted ten times or more. TCRdb assigns this DNA the protein of a much larger clone, which departs from its translation at residue 4; this likely reflects a read error, and the protein shown comes from translating the DNA. V and J are TRDV2 and TRDJ1; TRDD3 matches at 9 bases. Germline matching of the DNA provided the J gene here, since TCRdb leaves it blank. Trimming removed 5 bases from V and 1 base from J; junction bases left unmatched: 13. Germline V gene data show CDR1 as GEAIGNYY and CDR2 as EKD. The CDR3 is 17 residues long. The CDR3 coding sequence is TGTGCCTGTGGCGCCGTACTGGGGGAGCCGATCACCGATAAACTCATCTTT. Its protein is CACGAVLGEPITDKLIF.

Ten or more counts support this clone. The same CDR3 also results from other DNA sequences found in this sample. This chain uses TRDV3 with TRDJ1; D might be TRDD3 (6 bases). Germline lookup yields CDR1 TVYSNPD and CDR2 GDNSRS (reference sequence). Trimming removed 2 bases from V and 4 bases from J, with 44 bases in between. The CDR3 runs 23 residues. In DNA, the CDR3 is TGTGCCTTTCGCTTAACTAAAAATGGGATTCCCGCGTACTGGGTTAGACCCTTCGATAAACTCATCTTT. Its protein is CAFRLTKNGIPAYWVRPFDKLIF.

Details on this clone: TCRdb has a much larger clone's protein, which differs at residue 6 from the translation of this DNA, likely because of a read error; what is shown is the protein translated from the DNA. The chain couples TRDV3 to TRDJ1, with D perhaps matching TRDD2 (5 bases). V was pared by 1 base and J by 0 bases, with 9 bases between. This CDR3 spans 13 amino acids. Germline assignment: CDR1 TVYSNPD and CDR2 GDNSRS (reference sequence). CDR3 DNA sequence: TGTGCCTTTAAGCTTCCCTACACCGATAAACTCATCTTT. It encodes CAFKLPYTDKLIF.

This clone was seen at least ten times. A read error likely explains this, since a far larger clone differs by one base. Other nucleotide sequences from this sample produce the same CDR3. The chain carries TRDV1 and TRDJ1; 7 bases match TRDD3. V was pared by 0 bases and J by 10 bases, with 38 bases of the junction left unmatched. CDR3 length: 24 residues. CDR1 and CDR2 from the germline V gene are TSWWSYY and QGS. The CDR3 loop is CALGELTPLPPRWGWGNGYMGLIF. The CDR3 DNA reads as TGTGCTCTTGGGGAACTCACTCCACTTCCACCCCGTTGGGGGTGGGGGAACGGTTACATGGGACTCATCTTT.